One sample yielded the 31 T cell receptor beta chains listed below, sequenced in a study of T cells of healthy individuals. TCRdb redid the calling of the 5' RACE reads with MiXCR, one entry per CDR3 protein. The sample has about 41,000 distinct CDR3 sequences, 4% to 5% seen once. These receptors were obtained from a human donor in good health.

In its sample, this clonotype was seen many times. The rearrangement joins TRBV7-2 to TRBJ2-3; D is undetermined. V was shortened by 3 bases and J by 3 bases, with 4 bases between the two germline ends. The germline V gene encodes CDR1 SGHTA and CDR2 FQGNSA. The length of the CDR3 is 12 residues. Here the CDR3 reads CASSFYTDTQYF. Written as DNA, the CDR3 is TGTGCCAGCAGCTTCTATACAGATACGCAGTATTTT. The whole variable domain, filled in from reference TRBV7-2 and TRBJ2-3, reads GAGVSQSPSNKVTEKGKDVELRCDPISGHTALYWYRQSLGQGLEFLIYFQGNSAPDKSGLPSDRFSAERTGGSVSTLTIQRTQQEDSAVYLCASSFYTDTQYFGPGTRLTVL.

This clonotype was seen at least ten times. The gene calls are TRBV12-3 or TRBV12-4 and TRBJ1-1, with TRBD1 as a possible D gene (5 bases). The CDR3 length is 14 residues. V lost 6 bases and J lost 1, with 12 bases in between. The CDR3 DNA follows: TGTGCCAGCAGGGGGGATAGACCGAACACTGAAGCTTTCTTT. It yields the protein CASRGDRPNTEAFF.

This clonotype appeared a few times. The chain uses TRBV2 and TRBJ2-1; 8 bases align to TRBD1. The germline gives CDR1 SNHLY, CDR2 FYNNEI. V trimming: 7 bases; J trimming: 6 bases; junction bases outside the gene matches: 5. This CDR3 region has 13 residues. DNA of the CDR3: TGTGCCAGCACTAAGGACAGGGTCAATGAGCAGTTCTTC. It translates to CASTKDRVNEQFF. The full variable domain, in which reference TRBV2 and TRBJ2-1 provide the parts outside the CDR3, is EPEVTQTPSHQVTQMGQEVILRCVPISNHLYFYWYRQILGQKVEFLVSFYNNEISEKSEIFDDQFSVERPDGSNFTLKIRSTKLEDSAMYFCASTKDRVNEQFFGPGTRLTVL.

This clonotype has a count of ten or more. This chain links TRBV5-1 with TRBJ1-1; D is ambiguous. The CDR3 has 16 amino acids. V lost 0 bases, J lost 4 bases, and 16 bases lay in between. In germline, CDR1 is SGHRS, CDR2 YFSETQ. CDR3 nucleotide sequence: TGCGCCAGCAGCTTGGGTATTGGGGTTCGGACCACTGAAGCTTTCTTT. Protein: CASSLGIGVRTTEAFF. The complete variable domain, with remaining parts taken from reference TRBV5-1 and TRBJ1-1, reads KAGVTQTPRYLIKTRGQQVTLSCSPISGHRSVSWYQQTPGQGLQFLFEYFSETQRNKGNFPGRFSGRQFSNSRSEMNVSTLELGDSALYLCASSLGIGVRTTEAFFGQGTRLTVV.

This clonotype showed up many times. CDR3 sequence: CASSQASTPYEQYF. The CDR3 DNA sequence: TGCGCCAGCAGCCAAGCTAGCACCCCCTACGAGCAGTACTTC. This chain links TRBV4-1 with TRBJ2-7, with D perhaps TRBD2 (5 bases). With 1 base removed from V and 2 bases from J, the gap between germline ends came to 9 bases. This CDR3 spans 14 amino acids. Germline loops: CDR1 MGHRA, CDR2 YSYEKL.

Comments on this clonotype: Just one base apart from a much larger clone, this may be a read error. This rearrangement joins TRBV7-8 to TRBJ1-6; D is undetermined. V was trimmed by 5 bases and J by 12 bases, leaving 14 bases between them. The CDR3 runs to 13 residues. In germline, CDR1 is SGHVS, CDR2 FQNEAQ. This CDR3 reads CASSPQNSLPLHF. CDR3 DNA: TGTGCCAGCAGCCCTCAGAATAGTTTACCCCTCCACTTT.

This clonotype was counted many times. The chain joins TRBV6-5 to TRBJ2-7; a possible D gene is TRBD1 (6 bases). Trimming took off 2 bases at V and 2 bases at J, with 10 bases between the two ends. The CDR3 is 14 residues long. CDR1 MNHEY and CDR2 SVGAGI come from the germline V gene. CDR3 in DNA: TGTGCCAGCAGTTACGGCCAGGGGACCTACGAGCAGTACTTC. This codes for CASSYGQGTYEQYF.

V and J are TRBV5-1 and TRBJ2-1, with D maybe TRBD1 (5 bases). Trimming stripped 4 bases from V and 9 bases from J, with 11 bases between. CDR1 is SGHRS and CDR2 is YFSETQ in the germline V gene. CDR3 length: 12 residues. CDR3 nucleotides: TGCGCCAGCAGCCCCAACCAGGGTGAGCAGTTCTTC. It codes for CASSPNQGEQFF.

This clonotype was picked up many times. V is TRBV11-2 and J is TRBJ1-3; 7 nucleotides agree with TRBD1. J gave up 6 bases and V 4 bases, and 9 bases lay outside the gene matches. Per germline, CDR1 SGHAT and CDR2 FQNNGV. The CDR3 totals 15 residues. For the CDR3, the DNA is TGTGCCAGCAGCTCCAGGGGGGAACCTTTAAACACCATATATTTT. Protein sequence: CASSSRGEPLNTIYF.

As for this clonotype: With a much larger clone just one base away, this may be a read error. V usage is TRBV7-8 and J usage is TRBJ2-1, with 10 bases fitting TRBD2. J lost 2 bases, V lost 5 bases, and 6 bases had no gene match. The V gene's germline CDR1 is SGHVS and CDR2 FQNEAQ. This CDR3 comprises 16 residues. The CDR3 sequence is CASSELSGRTYNEQFF. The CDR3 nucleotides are TGTGCCAGCAGCGAGCTTAGCGGGAGGACCTACAATGAGCAGTTCTTC. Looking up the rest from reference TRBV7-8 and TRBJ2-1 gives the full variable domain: GAGVSQSPRYKVAKRGQDVALRCDPISGHVSLFWYQQALGQGPEFLTYFQNEAQLDKSGLPSDRFFAERPEGSVSTLKIQRTQQEDSAVYLCASSELSGRTYNEQFFGPGTRLTVL.

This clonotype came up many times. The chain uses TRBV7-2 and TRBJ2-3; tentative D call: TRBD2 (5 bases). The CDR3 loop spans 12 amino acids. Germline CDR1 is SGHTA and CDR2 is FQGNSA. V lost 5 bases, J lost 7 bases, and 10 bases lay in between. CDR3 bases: TGTGCCAGCAGCCAGCGAGGGAATACGCAGTATTTT. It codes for CASSQRGNTQYF.

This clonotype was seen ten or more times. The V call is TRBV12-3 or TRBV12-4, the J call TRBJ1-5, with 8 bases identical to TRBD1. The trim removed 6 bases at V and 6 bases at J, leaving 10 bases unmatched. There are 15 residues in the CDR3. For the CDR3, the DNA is TGTGCCAGCAGCTTGGACAGGGAGGAAGTTCAGCCCCAGCATTTT. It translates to CASSLDREEVQPQHF.

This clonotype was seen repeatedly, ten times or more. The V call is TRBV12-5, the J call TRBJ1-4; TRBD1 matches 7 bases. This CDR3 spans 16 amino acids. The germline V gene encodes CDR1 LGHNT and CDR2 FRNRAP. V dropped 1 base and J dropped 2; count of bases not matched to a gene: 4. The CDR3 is CASGLGQGGTNEKLFF. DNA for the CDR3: TGTGCTAGTGGTTTGGGACAGGGAGGTACTAATGAAAAACTGTTTTTT.

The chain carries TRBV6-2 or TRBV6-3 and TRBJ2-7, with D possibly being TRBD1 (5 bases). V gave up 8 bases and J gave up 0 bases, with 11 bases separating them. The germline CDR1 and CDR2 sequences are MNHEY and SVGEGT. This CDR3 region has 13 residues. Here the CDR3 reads CASVSDSSYEQYF. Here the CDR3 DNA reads TGTGCCAGCGTATCAGACAGCTCCTACGAGCAGTACTTC.

DNA of the CDR3: TGTGCCAGCAGCCTAGGTTATTCCAAAAACATTCAGTACTTC. This encodes CASSLGYSKNIQYF. The genes are TRBV7-8 and TRBJ2-4, with no clear D. Germline CDR1 is SGHVS and CDR2 is FQNEAQ. The CDR3 contains 14 residues. Trimming shortened V by 5 bases and J by 2 bases, and 10 bases separated the two germline ends.

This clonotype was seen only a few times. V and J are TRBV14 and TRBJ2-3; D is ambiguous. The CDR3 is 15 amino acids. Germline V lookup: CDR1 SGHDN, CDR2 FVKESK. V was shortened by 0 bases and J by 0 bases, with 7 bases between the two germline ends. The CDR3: CASSQDGRSTDTQYF. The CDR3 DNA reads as TGTGCCAGCAGCCAAGATGGCAGAAGCACAGATACGCAGTATTTT.

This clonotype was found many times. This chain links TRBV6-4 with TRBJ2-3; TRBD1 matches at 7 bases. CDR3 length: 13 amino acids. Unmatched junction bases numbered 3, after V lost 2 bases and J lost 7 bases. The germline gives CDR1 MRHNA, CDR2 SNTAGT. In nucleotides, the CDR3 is TGTGCCAGCAGTGACGGGGACAGTCATACGCAGTATTTT. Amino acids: CASSDGDSHTQYF.

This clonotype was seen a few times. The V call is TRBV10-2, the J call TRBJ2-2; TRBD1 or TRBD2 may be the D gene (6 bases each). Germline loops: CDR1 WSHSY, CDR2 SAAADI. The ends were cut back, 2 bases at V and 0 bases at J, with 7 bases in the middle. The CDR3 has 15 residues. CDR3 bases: TGCGCCAGCAGTGAGAGGGGGGCGAACACCGGGGAGCTGTTTTTT. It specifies CASSERGANTGELFF.

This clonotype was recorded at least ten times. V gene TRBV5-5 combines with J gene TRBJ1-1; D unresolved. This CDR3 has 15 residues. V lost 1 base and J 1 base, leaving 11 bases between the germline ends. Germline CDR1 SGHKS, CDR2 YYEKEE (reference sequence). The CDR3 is CASSLILSANTEAFF. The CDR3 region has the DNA TGTGCCAGCAGCTTGATACTGTCGGCGAACACTGAAGCTTTCTTT.

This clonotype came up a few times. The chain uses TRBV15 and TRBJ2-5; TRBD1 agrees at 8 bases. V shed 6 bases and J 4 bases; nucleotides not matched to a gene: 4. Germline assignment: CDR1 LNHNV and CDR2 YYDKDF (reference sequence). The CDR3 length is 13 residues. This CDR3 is CATRSGGGETQYF. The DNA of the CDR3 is TGTGCCACCAGGTCAGGGGGCGGAGAGACCCAGTACTTC.

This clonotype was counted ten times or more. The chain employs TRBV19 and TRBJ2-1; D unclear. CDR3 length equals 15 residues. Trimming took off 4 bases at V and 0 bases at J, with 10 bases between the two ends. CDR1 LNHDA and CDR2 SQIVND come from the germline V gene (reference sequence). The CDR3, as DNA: TGTGCCAGTAGTACACCCATGAGCTCCTACAATGAGCAGTTCTTC. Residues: CASSTPMSSYNEQFF.

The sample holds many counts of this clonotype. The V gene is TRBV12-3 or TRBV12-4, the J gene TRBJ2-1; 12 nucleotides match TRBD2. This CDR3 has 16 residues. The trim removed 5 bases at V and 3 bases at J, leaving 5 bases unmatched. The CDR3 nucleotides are TGTGCCAGCAGTCCGACTAGCGGGGGCTTCTACAATGAGCAGTTCTTC. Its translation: CASSPTSGGFYNEQFF.

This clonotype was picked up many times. CDR3 amino acids: CASSYRTVGLKENSPLHF. In DNA, the CDR3 is TGTGCCAGCAGTTACAGGACAGTGGGGCTAAAGGAAAATTCACCCCTCCACTTT. The V gene is TRBV6-6, the J gene TRBJ1-6, with D possibly matching TRBD1 (6 bases). Germline V CDR1 and CDR2: MNHNY, SVGAGI (reference sequence). V lost 2 bases and J lost 7, with 21 bases in between. The CDR3 has 18 residues.

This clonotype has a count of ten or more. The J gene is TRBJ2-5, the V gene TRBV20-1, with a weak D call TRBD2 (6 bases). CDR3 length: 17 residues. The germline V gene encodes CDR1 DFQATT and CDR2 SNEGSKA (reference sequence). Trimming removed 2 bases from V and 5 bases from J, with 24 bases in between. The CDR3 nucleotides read TGCAGTGCTAGATATACCCTTCAACCGGGACTTACTGAGACCCAGTACTTC. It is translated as CSARYTLQPGLTETQYF.

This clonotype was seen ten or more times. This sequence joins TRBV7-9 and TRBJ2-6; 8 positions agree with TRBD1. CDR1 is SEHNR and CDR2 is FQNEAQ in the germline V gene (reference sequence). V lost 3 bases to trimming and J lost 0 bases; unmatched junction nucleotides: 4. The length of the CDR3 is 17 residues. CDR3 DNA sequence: TGTGCCAGCAGCTTGGGACAGGATAGCTCTGGGGCCAACGTCCTGACTTTC. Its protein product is CASSLGQDSSGANVLTF.

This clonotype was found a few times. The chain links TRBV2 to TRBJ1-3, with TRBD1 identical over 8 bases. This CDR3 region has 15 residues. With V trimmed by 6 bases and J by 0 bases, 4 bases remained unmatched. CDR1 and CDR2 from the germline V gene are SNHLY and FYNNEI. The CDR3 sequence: CASRRQGSSGNTIYF. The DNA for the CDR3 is TGTGCCAGCAGGAGACAGGGGAGCTCTGGAAACACCATATATTTT.

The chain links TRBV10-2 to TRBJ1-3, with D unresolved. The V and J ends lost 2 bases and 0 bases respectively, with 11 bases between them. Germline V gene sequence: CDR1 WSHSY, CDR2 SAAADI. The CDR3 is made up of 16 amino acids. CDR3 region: CASSENGPHSGNTIYF. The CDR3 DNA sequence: TGCGCCAGCAGTGAGAACGGCCCTCACTCTGGAAACACCATATATTTT.

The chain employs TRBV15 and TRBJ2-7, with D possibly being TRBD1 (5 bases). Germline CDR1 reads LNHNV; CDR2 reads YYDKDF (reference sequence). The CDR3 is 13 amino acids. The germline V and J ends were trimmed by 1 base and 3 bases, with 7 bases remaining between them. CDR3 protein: CATSRAGLYEQYF. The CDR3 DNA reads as TGTGCCACCAGCAGAGCAGGGCTCTACGAGCAGTACTTC. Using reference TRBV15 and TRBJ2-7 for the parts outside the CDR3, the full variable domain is DAMVIQNPRYQVTQFGKPVTLSCSQTLNHNVMYWYQQKSSQAPKLLFHYYDKDFNNEADTPDNFQSRRPNTSFCFLDIRSPGLGDTAMYLCATSRAGLYEQYFGPGTRLTVT.

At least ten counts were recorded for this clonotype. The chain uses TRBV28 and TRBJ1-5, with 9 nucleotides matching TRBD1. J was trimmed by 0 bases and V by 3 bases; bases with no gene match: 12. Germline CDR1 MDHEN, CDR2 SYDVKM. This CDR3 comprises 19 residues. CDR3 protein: CASSFPGTGTFYSNQPQHF. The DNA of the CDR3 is TGTGCCAGCAGTTTCCCCGGGACAGGGACATTCTATAGCAATCAGCCCCAGCATTTT.

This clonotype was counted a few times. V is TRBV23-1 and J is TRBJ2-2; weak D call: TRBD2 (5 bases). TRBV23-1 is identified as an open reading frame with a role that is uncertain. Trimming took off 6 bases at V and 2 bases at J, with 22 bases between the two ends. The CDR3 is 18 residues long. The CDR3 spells CASSPRVRVGQNTGELFF. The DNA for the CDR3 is TGCGCCAGCAGCCCGCGGGTTAGGGTCGGGCAAAACACCGGGGAGCTGTTTTTT.

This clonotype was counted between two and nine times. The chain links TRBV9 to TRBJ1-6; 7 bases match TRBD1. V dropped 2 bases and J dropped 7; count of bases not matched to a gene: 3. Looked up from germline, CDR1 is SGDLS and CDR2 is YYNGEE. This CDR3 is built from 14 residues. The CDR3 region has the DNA TGTGCCAGCAGCGTGGGGACAGCAAATTCACCCCTCCACTTT. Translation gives CASSVGTANSPLHF.